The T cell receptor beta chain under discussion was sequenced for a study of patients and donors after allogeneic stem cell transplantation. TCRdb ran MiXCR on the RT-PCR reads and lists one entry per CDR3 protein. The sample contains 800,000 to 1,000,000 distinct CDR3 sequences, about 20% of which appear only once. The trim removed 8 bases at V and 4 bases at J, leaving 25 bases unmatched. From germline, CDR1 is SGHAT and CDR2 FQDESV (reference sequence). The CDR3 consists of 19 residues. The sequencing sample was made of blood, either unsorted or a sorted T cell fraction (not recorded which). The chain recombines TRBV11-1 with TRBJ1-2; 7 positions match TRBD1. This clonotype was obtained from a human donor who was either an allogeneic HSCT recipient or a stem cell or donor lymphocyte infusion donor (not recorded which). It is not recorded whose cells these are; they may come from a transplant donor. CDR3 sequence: CASGLARLLGTADFYGYTF. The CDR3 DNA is TGTGCCAGCGGCCTTGCGCGTTTATTAGGGACAGCCGATTTCTATGGCTACACCTTC. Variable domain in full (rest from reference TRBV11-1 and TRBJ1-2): EAEVAQSPRYKITEKSQAVAFWCDPISGHATLYWYRQILGQGPELLVQFQDESVVDDSQLPKDRFSAERLKGVDSTLKIQPAELGDSAMYLCASGLARLLGTADFYGYTFGSGTRLTVV.